The 29 T cell receptor beta chains listed next were all sequenced from one sample in a study of PD-L1 blockade in urothelial cancer. Regarding time point: peripheral blood 6 weeks after treatment start. Generated by immunoSEQ multiplex PCR, the TCRdb table keeps only in-frame clones and is missing some. The data contain about 36,000 clones, approximately 88% of them singletons. The specimen comprised PBMCs, sampled around atezolizumab (anti-PD-L1) treatment. These TCRs come from a man aged 40-55 years with urothelial cancer.

This clone appeared a single time. V usage is TRBV25-1 and J usage is TRBJ1-4, with D possibly TRBD1 on 6 matching bases. Trimming took off 2 bases at V and 10 bases at J, with 17 bases between the two ends. The CDR3 has 15 residues. The V gene's germline CDR1 is MGHDK and CDR2 SYGVNS. CDR3 nucleotide sequence: TGTGCCAGCAGTGAAGGTGGACAGCCTCTACGAAAACTGTTTTTT. It specifies CASSEGGQPLRKLFF.

The gene calls are TRBV28 and TRBJ1-3, with 8 positions matching TRBD1. Per germline, CDR1 MDHEN and CDR2 SYDVKM. The CDR3 runs to 15 residues. Unmatched junction bases numbered 6, after V lost 4 bases and J lost 4 bases. This CDR3 is CASSYQGAQGNTIYF. CDR3 DNA: TGTGCCAGCAGTTACCAGGGGGCGCAGGGAAACACCATATATTTT.

The V gene is TRBV19, the J gene TRBJ2-2; 7 bases match TRBD1. The CDR3 extends over 13 amino acids. The V gene's germline CDR1 is LNHDA and CDR2 SQIVND (reference sequence). The trim removed 9 bases at V and 6 bases at J, leaving 7 bases unmatched. Here the CDR3 DNA reads TGTGCCAGCTTACCCGACAGGGCCGGGGAGCTGTTTTTT. Amino acid sequence: CASLPDRAGELFF.

CDR3 DNA: TGTGCCAGCAGCCAGGGGACTCGTTCCGAGGATGGCTACACCTTC. It encodes CASSQGTRSEDGYTF. This chain connects TRBV4-2 to TRBJ1-2; D is possibly TRBD1 (5 bases). The CDR3 totals 15 residues. Trimming left V 3 bases short and J 6 bases short, with 17 bases between. Germline V gives CDR1 LGHNA, CDR2 YNFKEQ.

The chain has TRBV6-1 and TRBJ2-3; the D gene is possibly TRBD2 (5 bases). This CDR3 region has 13 residues. Trimming removed 6 bases at V and 2 bases at J, with 9 bases between. Germline V gives CDR1 MNHNS, CDR2 SASEGT. Here the CDR3 DNA reads TGTGCCAGCAGGCGGGCGTACACAGATACGCAGTATTTT. Translated: CASRRAYTDTQYF.

This clone was counted a few times. The gene calls are TRBV7-6 and TRBJ2-1, with TRBD1 as a possible D gene (5 bases). Germline CDR1 SGHVS, CDR2 FNYEAQ. The length of the CDR3 is 13 residues. Trimming shortened V by 2 bases and J by 4 bases, and 6 bases separated the two germline ends. CDR3 region: CASSLSGYNEQFF. The CDR3 nucleotides are TGTGCCAGCAGCTTATCAGGGTACAATGAGCAGTTCTTC.

The chain employs TRBV28 and TRBJ1-1; D is possibly TRBD1 (5 bases). Trimming removed 6 bases at V and 0 bases at J, with 14 bases between. The CDR3 runs 15 residues. Germline-derived CDR1 and CDR2 are MDHEN and SYDVKM. This CDR3 reads CASSGGWSMNTEAFF. The CDR3 DNA follows: TGTGCCAGCAGCGGGGGTTGGAGCATGAACACTGAAGCTTTCTTT.

This sequence joins TRBV7-9 and TRBJ1-2; maybe TRBD1 (6 bases). V lost 3 bases to trimming and J lost 7 bases, with 12 bases between them. The CDR3 spans 13 residues. The germline V gene encodes CDR1 SEHNR and CDR2 FQNEAQ (reference sequence). The CDR3 bases are TGTGCCAGCAGCTTTGGGGGCGGCGGTGGCTACACCTTC. Translating gives CASSFGGGGGYTF. Together with reference TRBV7-9 and TRBJ1-2, the CDR3 gives the full variable domain: DTGVSQNPRHKITKRGQNVTFRCDPISEHNRLYWYRQTLGQGPEFLTYFQNEAQLEKSRLLSDRFSAERPKGSFSTLEIQRTEQGDSAMYLCASSFGGGGGYTFGSGTRLTVV.

J is TRBJ2-1 and V is TRBV25-1; the match to TRBD2 covers 12 bases. This CDR3 is built from 13 residues. The ends lost 6 bases at V and 6 bases at J; junction bases unmatched: 0. Germline values: CDR1 MGHDK, CDR2 SYGVNS. The CDR3, as DNA: TGTGCCAGCAGGACTAGCGGGAGCAATGAGCAGTTCTTC. Protein product: CASRTSGSNEQFF.

The chain employs TRBV30 and TRBJ1-2, with 8 bases fitting TRBD1. This CDR3 has 13 residues. With 5 bases clipped from V and 4 bases from J, the junction kept 6 bases outside the gene matches. CDR1 is GTSNPN, CDR2 SVGIG, per germline (reference sequence). CDR3 nucleotide sequence: TGTGCCTGGGGGAGGGACAGGCCCTATGGCTACACCTTC. Translated, it gives CAWGRDRPYGYTF.

CDR3 in DNA: TGTGCTAGTGGTTGGGGGGGGATTAGAGGGCACAATGAGCAGTTCTTC. Its protein is CASGWGGIRGHNEQFF. The rearrangement uses TRBV12-5 and TRBJ2-1, with 7 bases fitting TRBD2. Germline values: CDR1 LGHNT, CDR2 FRNRAP. This CDR3 is built from 16 residues. V lost 4 bases to trimming and J lost 5 bases; unmatched junction nucleotides: 11.

The sample holds a few counts of this clone. V is TRBV9 and J is TRBJ2-1; 7 bases are a match to TRBD2. Germline lookup yields CDR1 SGDLS and CDR2 YYNGEE. Germline trimming cut 0 bases from V and 6 bases from J; bases unmatched to any gene: 6. This CDR3 has 15 amino acids. The CDR3: CASSVVGTKANEQFF. CDR3 DNA sequence: TGTGCCAGCAGCGTAGTTGGGACTAAGGCCAATGAGCAGTTCTTC. The full variable domain, completed using reference TRBV9 and TRBJ2-1, is DSGVTQTPKHLITATGQRVTLRCSPRSGDLSVYWYQQSLDQGLQFLIQYYNGEERAKGNILERFSAQQFPDLHSELNLSSLELGDSALYFCASSVVGTKANEQFFGPGTRLTVL.

The V call is TRBV14, the J call TRBJ2-1; 9 nucleotides line up with TRBD2. The CDR3 runs to 16 residues. CDR1 and CDR2 from the germline V gene are SGHDN and FVKESK. Trimming cost V 3 bases and J 1 base; bases outside gene matches: 4. The CDR3 DNA reads TGTGCCAGCAGCCATAGCGGGAGCTTTTCCTACAATGAGCAGTTCTTC. Its protein is CASSHSGSFSYNEQFF. Using reference TRBV14 and TRBJ2-1 for the parts outside the CDR3, the full variable domain is EAGVTQFPSHSVIEKGQTVTLRCDPISGHDNLYWYRRVMGKEIKFLLHFVKESKQDESGMPNNRFLAERTGGTYSTLKVQPAELEDSGVYFCASSHSGSFSYNEQFFGPGTRLTVL.

V and J are TRBV19 and TRBJ2-5; D is uncertain. The CDR3 runs 13 residues. CDR1 and CDR2 (germline): LNHDA, SQIVND (reference sequence). Trimming removed 5 bases from V and 3 bases from J, with 10 bases in between. This chain's CDR3 is CASSVTDEETQYF. DNA for the CDR3: TGTGCCAGTAGTGTCACAGACGAAGAGACCCAGTACTTC.

The chain carries TRBV6-5 and TRBJ2-7; 8 bases fit TRBD2. Germline V CDR1 and CDR2: MNHEY, SVGAGI. The junction had 6 bases not matched to a gene; V was cut back by 6 bases and J by 2 bases. CDR3 size: 14 residues. Here the CDR3 reads CASSRLANTYEQYF. In DNA, the CDR3 is TGTGCCAGCAGCAGACTAGCGAATACCTACGAGCAGTACTTC.

The chain joins TRBV9 to TRBJ2-5; tentative D call: TRBD2 (7 bases). The length of the CDR3 is 15 residues. Germline-derived CDR1 and CDR2 are SGDLS and YYNGEE. Between the trimmed V and J ends, which lost 4 bases and 5 bases, there was a span of 18 bases. The CDR3 bases are TGTGCCAGCAGCCCCCGCGGGGGCGCAGGGGAGACCCAGTACTTC. This sequence encodes CASSPRGGAGETQYF.

With regard to this clone: This may arise from a read error, as a much more abundant clone is one base away. J is TRBJ1-2 and V is TRBV11-2; D gene ambiguous. In germline, CDR1 is SGHAT, CDR2 FQNNGV. The V end was cut by 1 base, the J end by 5 bases, with 8 bases between. The CDR3 loop spans 13 amino acids. The CDR3 nucleotides are TGTGCCAGCAGCTTAGGCTACCGATATGGCTACACCTTC. Its translation is CASSLGYRYGYTF.

The rearrangement joins TRBV27 to TRBJ2-1; TRBD2 aligns across 8 bases. The CDR3 spans 13 residues. CDR1 is MNHEY, CDR2 SMNVEV, per germline (reference sequence). The junction had 5 bases not matched to a gene; V was cut back by 3 bases and J by 10 bases. In DNA, the CDR3 is TGTGCCAGCAGTTTCGGTACTAGCGGAGAGCAGTTCTTC. This gives the protein CASSFGTSGEQFF.

This chain links TRBV4-2 with TRBJ2-7; 11 positions agree with TRBD1. The ends lost 4 bases at V and 3 bases at J; junction bases unmatched: 5. CDR1 is LGHNA and CDR2 is YNFKEQ in the germline V gene. The CDR3 is 15 residues long. The CDR3 spells CASSLGQGAIYEQYF. Written as DNA, the CDR3 is TGTGCCAGCAGCCTCGGACAGGGGGCTATCTACGAGCAGTACTTC.

V and J are TRBV5-1 and TRBJ2-7, with 12 bases aligning to TRBD2. This CDR3 is built from 18 residues. V dropped 1 base and J dropped 0; count of bases not matched to a gene: 8. Germline V gene data show CDR1 as SGHRS and CDR2 as YFSETQ. The CDR3 DNA is TGCGCCAGCAGCTTGACTAGCGGGAGGTCCTTCGGCTCCTACGAGCAGTACTTC. It is translated as CASSLTSGRSFGSYEQYF.

This rearrangement joins TRBV6-5 to TRBJ2-1, with 12 bases lining up with TRBD2. Germline V gives CDR1 MNHEY, CDR2 SVGAGI. The CDR3 consists of 15 residues. J was trimmed by 4 bases and V by 6 bases; bases with no gene match: 4. This CDR3 reads CASSRTSGKYNEQFF. The CDR3 coding sequence is TGTGCCAGCAGCAGGACTAGCGGGAAATACAATGAGCAGTTCTTC.

The CDR3 loop reads CASSQRLAYEQYF. CDR3 DNA: TGTGCCAGCAGTCAGCGACTAGCTTACGAGCAGTACTTC. The J gene is TRBJ2-7, the V gene TRBV6-5, with 7 bases aligning to TRBD2. CDR1 is MNHEY, CDR2 SVGAGI, per germline. The junction had 5 bases not matched to a gene; V was cut back by 5 bases and J by 4 bases. The CDR3 is 13 amino acids.

The chain is built from TRBV9 and TRBJ2-7, with D perhaps TRBD2 (6 bases). Per the germline V gene, CDR1 is SGDLS and CDR2 is YYNGEE. V was clipped by 3 bases and J by 4 bases, with 20 bases between them. This CDR3 is 16 amino acids long. CDR3 residues: CASSEYAAGESYEQYF. The DNA of the CDR3 is TGTGCCAGCAGCGAGTATGCAGCGGGCGAGTCTTACGAGCAGTACTTC.

The V call is TRBV19, the J call TRBJ1-1, with TRBD1 matching 9 bases. The CDR3 contains 15 residues. The germline gives CDR1 LNHDA, CDR2 SQIVND (reference sequence). Germline trimming cut 5 bases from V and 4 bases from J; bases unmatched to any gene: 8. The CDR3 DNA follows: TGTGCCAGTAGTCCCTACAGGGGGCAGGGCACTGAAGCTTTCTTT. Its protein is CASSPYRGQGTEAFF.

The chain couples TRBV5-1 to TRBJ2-1, with D possibly matching TRBD2 (5 bases). Germline V gene sequence: CDR1 SGHRS, CDR2 YFSETQ. CDR3 length equals 14 residues. Trimming shortened V by 5 bases and J by 0 bases, and 9 bases separated the two germline ends. For the CDR3, the DNA is TGCGCCAGCAGAGTAGGGAGCTCCTACAATGAGCAGTTCTTC. It encodes CASRVGSSYNEQFF. The variable domain in full, with the rest retrieved from reference TRBV5-1 and TRBJ2-1, is KAGVTQTPRYLIKTRGQQVTLSCSPISGHRSVSWYQQTPGQGLQFLFEYFSETQRNKGNFPGRFSGRQFSNSRSEMNVSTLELGDSALYLCASRVGSSYNEQFFGPGTRLTVL.

J is TRBJ1-1 and V is TRBV19; no firm D call. The CDR3 contains 14 residues. V gave up 3 bases and J gave up 0 bases, with 8 bases separating them. Germline-derived CDR1 and CDR2 are LNHDA and SQIVND (reference sequence). CDR3 sequence reads: CASSILSVNTEAFF. Written as DNA, the CDR3 is TGTGCCAGTAGTATTCTTTCGGTGAACACTGAAGCTTTCTTT.

The chain has TRBV28 and TRBJ1-2; 7 bases agree with TRBD1. This CDR3 comprises 14 residues. J was trimmed by 4 bases and V by 4 bases; bases with no gene match: 6. Germline loops: CDR1 MDHEN, CDR2 SYDVKM. CDR3 residues: CASSSPGQLYGYTF. The CDR3 bases are TGTGCCAGCAGTTCCCCGGGACAGCTCTATGGCTACACCTTC.

The genes are TRBV19 and TRBJ1-5; 9 bases map to TRBD1. Germline V gives CDR1 LNHDA, CDR2 SQIVND (reference sequence). The CDR3 extends over 14 amino acids. V lost 8 bases, J lost 6 bases, and 8 bases stayed unmatched. DNA for the CDR3: TGTGCCAGTGAGTACAGGGGGCCCGGTCAGCCCCAGCATTTT. Translating it yields CASEYRGPGQPQHF.

CDR3 sequence (DNA): TGTGCCAGCAGCTTGGATCTTCTAGCGGGAAGGGGGGAGCTGTTTTTT. It specifies CASSLDLLAGRGELFF. The chain combines TRBV5-6 with TRBJ2-2; 9 bases map to TRBD2. The J segment lost 8 bases and the V segment lost 0 bases, leaving 8 bases of the junction unmatched. Looked up from germline, CDR1 is SGHDT and CDR2 is YYEEEE. This CDR3 is built from 16 residues.